Reported below is one TCR beta chain. In germline, CDR1 is SNHLY, CDR2 FYNNEI. V lost 8 bases, J lost 0 bases, and 14 bases lay in between. The CDR3 contains 16 residues. The sample originates from a study of blood T cell repertoires in COVID-19. At the level of the study: The United States, Italy and Spain were the sources of the acute and convalescent COVID-19 samples.

Original processing methods: Amplification of reference gene primers was used by the study to estimate nucleated cell counts. Data came from immunoSEQ multiplex PCR; TCRdb stores just in-frame clones and leaves some out. That table gives V, J and clone size, and the DNA gave D and trimming. The sample holds about 96,000 clones, roughly 89% seen once. A Seattle source enrolled patients during active infection and followed them longitudinally. The V gene is TRBV2, the J gene TRBJ2-6; weak D call: TRBD1 (6 bases). The source material was peripheral blood. The clonotype comes from a human donor with COVID-19, enrolled during active disease. The donor label of this sample is uncertain. CDR3 coding DNA: TGTGCCAGCCCCGACAGGCCGATCTCTGGGGCCAACGTCCTGACTTTC. This translates into CASPDRPISGANVLTF.